The rows below give T cell receptor beta chains drawn from one sample of a study of OX40 agonist ivuxolimab in advanced cancers. The method was immunoSEQ multiplex PCR; TCRdb's version includes in-frame clones alone and lacks a portion of them. The sample includes 70,000 to 100,000 clones, over 75% of them seen just once. The specimen comprised CD4+ or CD8+ T cells sorted from blood, sampled in a trial of the OX40 agonist ivuxolimab. The source of these receptors is an adult with an advanced solid tumor such as melanoma, head and neck, liver or kidney cancer. The CDR3 runs from the conserved cysteine through the conserved F or W. Clone size is stated in some rows and not others, as once, few, many or a class when expanded.

j_gene	abundance	v_gene	CDR3aa
TRBJ1-1	-	TRBV28	CASTSGREAFF
TRBJ2-7	-	TRBV14	CASSHQLEQYF
TRBJ1-2	-	TRBV20-1	CSVGQRGYTF
TRBJ1-1	-	TRBV5-1	CASSFAGNTEAFF
TRBJ2-7	-	TRBV19	CASSIRGGDEQYF
TRBJ1-3	-	TRBV6-6	CASSSSDKGNTIYF
TRBJ1-5	-	TRBV23-1	CASRPLGTGVGNQPQHF
TRBJ1-4	-	TRBV2	CASSEGTTNEKLFF
TRBJ2-6	-	TRBV11-1	CASRGPGANVLTF
TRBJ2-1	once	TRBV5-8	CASSLLPSAYNEQFF
TRBJ2-1	-	TRBV28	CASSVTRNEQFF
TRBJ1-1	-	TRBV7-8	CASSSQGAGDTEAFF
TRBJ2-6	-	TRBV7-3	CASSLNPGGANVLTF
TRBJ2-2	-	TRBV7-9	CASSPGLAETGELFF
TRBJ1-1	-	TRBV7-7	CASSLTGTSNTEAFF
TRBJ1-1	once	TRBV28	CASMMGGDKAFF
TRBJ2-1	once	TRBV5-1	CARAEREGIGNEQFF
-	-	TRBV6-1	CASTKGQNLYEQYF
TRBJ2-3	-	TRBV5-6	CASSLGAHTDTQYF
TRBJ2-5	once	TRBV18	CASSKGQSQETQYF
TRBJ2-3	-	TRBV2	CASRRDRATDTQYF
TRBJ2-5	-	TRBV29-1	CSVVRDPLGETQYF
TRBJ2-6	-	TRBV7-8	CASSRQGMANVLTF
TRBJ2-7	once	TRBV6-5	CASRGEGRGEQYF
TRBJ2-4	once	TRBV29-1	CSVLLLAKNIQYF
TRBJ2-5	-	TRBV5-4	CASSLWTGGLGETQYF
TRBJ1-3	-	TRBV2	CASSGPARVGNTIYF
-	-	TRBV11-3	CASSSRPGDQLGYNEQFF
TRBJ2-1	-	TRBV30	CAWSVGGYYNEQFF
TRBJ1-5	-	TRBV25-1	CASSELNSNQPQHF
TRBJ2-3	-	TRBV7-2	CASSPPGQGSTDTQYF
TRBJ2-7	-	TRBV5-4	CASSPGGGIAYEQYF
TRBJ2-3	-	TRBV2	CASTRTSGRDTQYF
TRBJ2-3	-	TRBV18	CASSIASGSSTDTQYF
TRBJ2-7	-	TRBV19	CASSITSGTDSLDEQYF
TRBJ2-1	-	TRBV9	CASSALLVGEQFF
TRBJ2-3	-	TRBV5-1	CASSLELGADTQYF
TRBJ2-3	-	TRBV9	CASSVGNGDTQYF
TRBJ1-5	few	TRBV30	CAWSVKGNQPQHF
TRBJ2-7	-	TRBV18	CASSPVLEGGAYEQYF
TRBJ2-2	once	TRBV5-1	CASSRTGQNTGELFF
TRBJ1-5	once	TRBV6-1	CASSERTDMNQPQHF